This T cell receptor (beta chain) emerged from a study of cytomegalovirus exposure and HLA in healthy donors. The CDR3 is 15 amino acids. Looked up from germline, CDR1 is SEHNR and CDR2 is FQNEAQ (reference sequence). V was pared by 1 base and J by 3 bases, with 3 bases of the junction left unmatched. Points on this clone: Its specificity is not known.

Study observations and caveats: According to the study, around 150 TCR beta chains were cytomegalovirus-associated. In vitro data verified a few CMV-associated chains as specific for CMV antigens.

Amplification used 60 Vbeta primers and 13 Jbeta primers. Sequencing used immunoSEQ multiplex PCR; TCRdb keeps in-frame clones, though not all of them. Counted here are some 140,000 clones, roughly 80% occurring once; the ten biggest clones make up 8.8%. The study sampled nominally healthy donors, though unrecorded immune exposures were likely. The chain recombines TRBV7-9 with TRBJ1-2; 9 nucleotides agree with TRBD1. The TCR comes from a woman aged 50 to 60 in good health and CMV-seropositive. Sequencing was performed on PBMCs. In DNA form, the CDR3 reads TGTGCCAGCAGCTTAGGGACAGGGGCGGACTATGGCTACACCTTC. This translates into CASSLGTGADYGYTF.